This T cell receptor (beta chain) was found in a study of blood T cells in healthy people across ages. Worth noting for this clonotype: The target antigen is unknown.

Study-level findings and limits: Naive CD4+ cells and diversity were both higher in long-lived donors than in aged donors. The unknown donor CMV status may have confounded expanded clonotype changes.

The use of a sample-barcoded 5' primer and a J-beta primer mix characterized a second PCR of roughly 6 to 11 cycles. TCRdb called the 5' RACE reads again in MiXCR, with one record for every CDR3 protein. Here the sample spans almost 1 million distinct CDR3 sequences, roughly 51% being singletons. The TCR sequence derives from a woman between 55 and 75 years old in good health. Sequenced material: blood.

The chain's CDR3 is CASSQVPGRADTQYF. The CDR3 nucleotides read TGTGCCAGCAGCCAAGTCCCAGGGAGGGCAGATACGCAGTATTTT. This chain connects TRBV3-1 to TRBJ2-3; 7 nucleotides agree with TRBD2. This CDR3 has 15 amino acids. Trimming cost V 1 base and J 4 bases; bases outside gene matches: 5. Germline CDR1 and CDR2: LGHDT and YNNKEL (reference sequence).